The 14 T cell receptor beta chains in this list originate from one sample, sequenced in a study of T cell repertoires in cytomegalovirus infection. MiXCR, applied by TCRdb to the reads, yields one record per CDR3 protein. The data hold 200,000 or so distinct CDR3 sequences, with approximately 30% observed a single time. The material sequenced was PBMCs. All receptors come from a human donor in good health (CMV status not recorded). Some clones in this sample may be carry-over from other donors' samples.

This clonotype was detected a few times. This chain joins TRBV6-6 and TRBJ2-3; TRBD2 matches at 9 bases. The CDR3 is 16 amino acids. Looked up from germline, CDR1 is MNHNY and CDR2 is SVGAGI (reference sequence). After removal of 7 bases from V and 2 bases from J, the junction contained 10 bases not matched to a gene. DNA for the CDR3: TGTGCCAGCAACCCCTCTAGCGGGGCCTACACAGATACGCAGTATTTT. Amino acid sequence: CASNPSSGAYTDTQYF.

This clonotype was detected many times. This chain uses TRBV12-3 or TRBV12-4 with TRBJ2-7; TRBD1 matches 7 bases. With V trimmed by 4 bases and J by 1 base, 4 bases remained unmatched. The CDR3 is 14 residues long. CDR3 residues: CASSYDRVSYEQYF. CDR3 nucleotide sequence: TGTGCCAGCAGTTATGACAGGGTTTCCTACGAGCAGTACTTC.

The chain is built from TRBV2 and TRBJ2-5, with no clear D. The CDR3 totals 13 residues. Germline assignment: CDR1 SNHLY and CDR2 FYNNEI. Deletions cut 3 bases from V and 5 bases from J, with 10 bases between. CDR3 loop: CASSDRTEETQYF. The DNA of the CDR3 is TGTGCCAGCAGTGACAGGACGGAGGAGACCCAGTACTTC. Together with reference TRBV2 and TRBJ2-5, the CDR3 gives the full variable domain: EPEVTQTPSHQVTQMGQEVILRCVPISNHLYFYWYRQILGQKVEFLVSFYNNEISEKSEIFDDQFSVERPDGSNFTLKIRSTKLEDSAMYFCASSDRTEETQYFGPGTRLLVL.

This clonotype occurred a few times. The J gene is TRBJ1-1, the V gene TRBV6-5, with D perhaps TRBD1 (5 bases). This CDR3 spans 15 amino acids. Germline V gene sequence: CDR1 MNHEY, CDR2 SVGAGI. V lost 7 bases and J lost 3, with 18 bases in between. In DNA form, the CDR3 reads TGTGCCAGCACACTAAATTCAGGGTCCTACACTGAAGCTTTCTTT. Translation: CASTLNSGSYTEAFF.

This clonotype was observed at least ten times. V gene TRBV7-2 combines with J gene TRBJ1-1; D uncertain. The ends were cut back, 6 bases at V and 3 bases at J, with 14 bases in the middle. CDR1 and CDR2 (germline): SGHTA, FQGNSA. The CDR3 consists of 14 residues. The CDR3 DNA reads TGTGCCAGCAGTACCGAGGTGGCAGACACTGAAGCTTTCTTT. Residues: CASSTEVADTEAFF.

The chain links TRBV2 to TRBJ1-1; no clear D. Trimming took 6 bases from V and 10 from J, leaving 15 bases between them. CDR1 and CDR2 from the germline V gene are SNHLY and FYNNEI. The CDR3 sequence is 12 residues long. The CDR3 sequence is CASSPSRRGAFF. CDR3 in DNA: TGTGCCAGCAGCCCTTCCCGGCGTGGAGCTTTCTTT. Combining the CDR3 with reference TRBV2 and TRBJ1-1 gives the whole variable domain EPEVTQTPSHQVTQMGQEVILRCVPISNHLYFYWYRQILGQKVEFLVSFYNNEISEKSEIFDDQFSVERPDGSNFTLKIRSTKLEDSAMYFCASSPSRRGAFFGQGTRLTVV.

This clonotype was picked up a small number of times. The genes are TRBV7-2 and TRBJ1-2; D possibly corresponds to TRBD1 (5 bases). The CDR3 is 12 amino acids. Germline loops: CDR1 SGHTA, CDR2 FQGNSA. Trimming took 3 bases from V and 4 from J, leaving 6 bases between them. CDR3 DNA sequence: TGTGCCAGCAGCTTGGACACCTATGGCTACACCTTC. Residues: CASSLDTYGYTF. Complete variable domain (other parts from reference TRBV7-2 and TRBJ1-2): GAGVSQSPSNKVTEKGKDVELRCDPISGHTALYWYRQSLGQGLEFLIYFQGNSAPDKSGLPSDRFSAERTGGSVSTLTIQRTQQEDSAVYLCASSLDTYGYTFGSGTRLTVV.

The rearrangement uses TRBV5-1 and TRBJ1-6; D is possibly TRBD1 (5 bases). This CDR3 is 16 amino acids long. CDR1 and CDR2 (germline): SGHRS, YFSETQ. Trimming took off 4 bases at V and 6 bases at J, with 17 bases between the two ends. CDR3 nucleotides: TGCGCCAGCAGCCCGGGCGTGGGGCAGGGTAATTCACCCCTCCACTTT. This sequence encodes CASSPGVGQGNSPLHF. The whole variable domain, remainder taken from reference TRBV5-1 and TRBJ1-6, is KAGVTQTPRYLIKTRGQQVTLSCSPISGHRSVSWYQQTPGQGLQFLFEYFSETQRNKGNFPGRFSGRQFSNSRSEMNVSTLELGDSALYLCASSPGVGQGNSPLHFGNGTRLTVT.

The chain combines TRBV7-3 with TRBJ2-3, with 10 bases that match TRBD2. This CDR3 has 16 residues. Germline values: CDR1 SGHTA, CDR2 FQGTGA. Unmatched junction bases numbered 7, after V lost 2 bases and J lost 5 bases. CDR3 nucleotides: TGTGCCAGCAGCTTATCAGCGGGGGGGCTTGGAGATACGCAGTATTTT. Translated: CASSLSAGGLGDTQYF.

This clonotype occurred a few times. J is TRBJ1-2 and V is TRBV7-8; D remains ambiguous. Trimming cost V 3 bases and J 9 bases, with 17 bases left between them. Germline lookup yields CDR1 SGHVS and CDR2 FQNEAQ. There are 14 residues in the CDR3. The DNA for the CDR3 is TGTGCCAGCAGCTTTAACGGCCAGCAAGGAAGCTACACCTTC. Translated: CASSFNGQQGSYTF.

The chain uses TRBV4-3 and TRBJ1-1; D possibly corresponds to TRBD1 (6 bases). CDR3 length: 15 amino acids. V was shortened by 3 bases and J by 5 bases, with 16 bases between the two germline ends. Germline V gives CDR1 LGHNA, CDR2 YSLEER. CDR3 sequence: CASSQTQGWETEAFF. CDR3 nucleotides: TGCGCCAGCAGCCAGACACAGGGATGGGAAACTGAAGCTTTCTTT.

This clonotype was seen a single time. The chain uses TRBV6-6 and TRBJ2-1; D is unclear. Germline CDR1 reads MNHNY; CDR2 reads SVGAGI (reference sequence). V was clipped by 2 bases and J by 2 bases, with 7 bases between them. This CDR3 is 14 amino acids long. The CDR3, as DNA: TGTGCCAGCAGTTACACGGAGACCTACAATGAGCAGTTCTTC. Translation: CASSYTETYNEQFF.

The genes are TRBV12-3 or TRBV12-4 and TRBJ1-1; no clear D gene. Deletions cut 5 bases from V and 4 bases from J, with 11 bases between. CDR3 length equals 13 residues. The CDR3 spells CASSPPAFTEAFF. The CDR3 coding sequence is TGTGCCAGCAGTCCCCCGGCTTTCACTGAAGCTTTCTTT.

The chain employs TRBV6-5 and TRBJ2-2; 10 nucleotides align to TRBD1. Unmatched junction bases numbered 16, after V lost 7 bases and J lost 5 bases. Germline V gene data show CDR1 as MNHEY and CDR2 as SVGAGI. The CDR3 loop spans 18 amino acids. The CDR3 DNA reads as TGTGCCAGCACGGTTGGAGACAGGGGGCGCCTAAGGACCGGGGAGCTGTTTTTT. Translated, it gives CASTVGDRGRLRTGELFF.